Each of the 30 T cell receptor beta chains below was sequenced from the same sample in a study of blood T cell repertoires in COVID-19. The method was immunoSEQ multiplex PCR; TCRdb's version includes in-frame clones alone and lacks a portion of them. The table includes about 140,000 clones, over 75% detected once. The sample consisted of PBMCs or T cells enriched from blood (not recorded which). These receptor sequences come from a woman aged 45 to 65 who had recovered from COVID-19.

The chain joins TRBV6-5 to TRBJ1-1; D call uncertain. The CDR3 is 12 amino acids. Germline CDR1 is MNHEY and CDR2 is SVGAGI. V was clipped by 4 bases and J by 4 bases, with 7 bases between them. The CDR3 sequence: CASSSHSTEAFF. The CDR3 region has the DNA TGTGCCAGCAGTTCCCATTCCACTGAAGCTTTCTTT.

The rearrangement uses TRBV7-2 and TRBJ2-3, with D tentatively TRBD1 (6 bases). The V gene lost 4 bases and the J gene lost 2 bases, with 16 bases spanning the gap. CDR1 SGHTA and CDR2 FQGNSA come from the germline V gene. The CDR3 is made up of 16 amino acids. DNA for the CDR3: TGTGCCAGCAGCTCCCGGCTGACAGGAAACACAGATACGCAGTATTTT. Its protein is CASSSRLTGNTDTQYF.

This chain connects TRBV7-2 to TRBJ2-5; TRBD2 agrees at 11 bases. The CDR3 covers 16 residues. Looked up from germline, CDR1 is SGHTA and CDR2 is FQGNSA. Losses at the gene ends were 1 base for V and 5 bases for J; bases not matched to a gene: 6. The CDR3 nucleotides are TGTGCCAGCAGCTTAGATAGCGGGGGGGCCCGGGAGACCCAGTACTTC. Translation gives CASSLDSGGARETQYF.

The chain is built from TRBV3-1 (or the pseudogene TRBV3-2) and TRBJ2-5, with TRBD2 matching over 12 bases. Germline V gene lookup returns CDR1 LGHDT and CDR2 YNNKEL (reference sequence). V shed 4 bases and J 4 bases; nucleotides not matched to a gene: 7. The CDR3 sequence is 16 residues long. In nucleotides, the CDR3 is TGTGCCAGCAGCCTGACTAGCGGGGGTGGCCGAGAGACCCAGTACTTC. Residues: CASSLTSGGGRETQYF.

As DNA, the CDR3 is TGTGCCAGCAGCTCCACCGGACTAGCCGGGCGAGAGCAGTACTTC. Protein: CASSSTGLAGREQYF. V is TRBV11-3 and J is TRBJ2-7; 8 bases align to TRBD2. The CDR3 spans 15 residues. V lost 4 bases to trimming and J lost 7 bases; unmatched junction nucleotides: 12. CDR1 and CDR2 from the germline V gene are SGHNT and YENEEA.

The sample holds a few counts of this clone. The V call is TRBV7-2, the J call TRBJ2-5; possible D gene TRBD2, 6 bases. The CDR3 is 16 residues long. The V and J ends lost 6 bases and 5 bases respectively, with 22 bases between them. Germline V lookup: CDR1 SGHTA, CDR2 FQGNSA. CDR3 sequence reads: CASRIQPGLRGETQYF. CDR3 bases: TGTGCCAGCAGAATTCAACCGGGACTCAGAGGGGAGACCCAGTACTTC.

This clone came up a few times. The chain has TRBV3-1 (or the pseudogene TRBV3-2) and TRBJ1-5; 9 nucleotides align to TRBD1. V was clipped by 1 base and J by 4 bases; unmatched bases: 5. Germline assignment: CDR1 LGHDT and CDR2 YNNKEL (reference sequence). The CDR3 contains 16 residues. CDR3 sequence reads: CASSQGTGALNQPQHF. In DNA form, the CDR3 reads TGTGCCAGCAGCCAAGGGACAGGGGCCTTAAATCAGCCCCAGCATTTT.

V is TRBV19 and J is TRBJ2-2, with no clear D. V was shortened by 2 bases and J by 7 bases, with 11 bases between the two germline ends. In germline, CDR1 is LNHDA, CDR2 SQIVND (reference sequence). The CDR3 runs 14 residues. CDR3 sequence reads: CASSILRTGGELFF. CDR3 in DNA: TGTGCCAGTAGTATACTACGAACGGGCGGGGAGCTGTTTTTT.

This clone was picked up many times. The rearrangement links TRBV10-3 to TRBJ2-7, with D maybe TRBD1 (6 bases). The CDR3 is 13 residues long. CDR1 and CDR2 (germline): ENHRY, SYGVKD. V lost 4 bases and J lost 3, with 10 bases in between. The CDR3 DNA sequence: TGTGCCATCAGTGTCCAGGGGTACTACGAGCAGTACTTC. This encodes CAISVQGYYEQYF.

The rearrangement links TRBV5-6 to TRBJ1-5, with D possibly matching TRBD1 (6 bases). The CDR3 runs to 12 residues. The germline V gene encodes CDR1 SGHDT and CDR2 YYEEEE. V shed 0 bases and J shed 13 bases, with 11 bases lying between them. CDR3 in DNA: TGTGCCAGCAGCTTGGGGACAGCGGTGCAGCATTTT. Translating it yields CASSLGTAVQHF.

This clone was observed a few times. The CDR3 coding sequence is TGTGCCAGCAGCCCAGGGGCTTATGGCTACACCTTC. Protein sequence: CASSPGAYGYTF. The chain uses TRBV12-3 or TRBV12-4 and TRBJ1-2; D possibly corresponds to TRBD1 (6 bases). V shed 6 bases and J shed 5 bases, with 10 bases lying between them. This CDR3 has 12 residues.

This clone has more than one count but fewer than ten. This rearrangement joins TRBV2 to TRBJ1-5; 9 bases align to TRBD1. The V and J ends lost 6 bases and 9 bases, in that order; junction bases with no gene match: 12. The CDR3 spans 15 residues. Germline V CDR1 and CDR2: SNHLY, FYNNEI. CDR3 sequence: CASSIMDRGLLPQHF. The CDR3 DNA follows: TGTGCCAGCAGCATTATGGACAGGGGCCTTTTGCCCCAGCATTTT.

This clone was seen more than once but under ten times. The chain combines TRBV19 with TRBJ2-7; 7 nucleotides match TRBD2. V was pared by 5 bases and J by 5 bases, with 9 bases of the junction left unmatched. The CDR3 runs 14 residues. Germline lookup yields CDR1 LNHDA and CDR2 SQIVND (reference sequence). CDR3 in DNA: TGTGCCAGTAGTCGGCGGGAGTCCCCTCACGAGCAGTACTTC. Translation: CASSRRESPHEQYF. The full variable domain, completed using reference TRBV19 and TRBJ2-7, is DGGITQSPKYLFRKEGQNVTLSCEQNLNHDAMYWYRQDPGQGLRLIYYSQIVNDFQKGDIAEGYSVSREKKESFPLTVTSAQKNPTAFYLCASSRRESPHEQYFGPGTRLTVT.

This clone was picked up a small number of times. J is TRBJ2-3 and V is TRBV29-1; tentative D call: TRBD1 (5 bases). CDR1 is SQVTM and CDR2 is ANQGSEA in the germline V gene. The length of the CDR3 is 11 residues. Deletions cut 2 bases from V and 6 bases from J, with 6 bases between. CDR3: CSVEWGDTQYF. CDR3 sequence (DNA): TGCAGCGTTGAATGGGGCGATACGCAGTATTTT.

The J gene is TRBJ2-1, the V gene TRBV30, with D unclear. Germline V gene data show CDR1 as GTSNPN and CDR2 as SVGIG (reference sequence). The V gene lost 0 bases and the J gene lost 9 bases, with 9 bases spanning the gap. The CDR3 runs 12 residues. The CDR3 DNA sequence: TGTGCCTGGAGTGTACTCACGTCTGAGCAGTTCTTC. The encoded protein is CAWSVLTSEQFF.

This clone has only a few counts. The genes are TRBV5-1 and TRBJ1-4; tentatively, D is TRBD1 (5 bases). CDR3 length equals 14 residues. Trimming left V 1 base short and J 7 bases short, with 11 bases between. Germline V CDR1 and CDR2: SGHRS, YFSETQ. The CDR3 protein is CASSLFLGGEKLFF. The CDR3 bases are TGCGCCAGCAGCTTGTTTTTGGGGGGTGAAAAACTGTTTTTT.

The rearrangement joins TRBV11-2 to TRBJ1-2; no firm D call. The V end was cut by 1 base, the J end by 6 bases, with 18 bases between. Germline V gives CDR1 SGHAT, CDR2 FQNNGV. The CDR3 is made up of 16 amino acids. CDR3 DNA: TGTGCCAGCAGCTTAGTTTCATGGGAGCAGGACCATGGCTACACCTTC. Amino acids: CASSLVSWEQDHGYTF. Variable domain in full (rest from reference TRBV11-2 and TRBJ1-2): EAGVAQSPRYKIIEKRQSVAFWCNPISGHATLYWYQQILGQGPKLLIQFQNNGVVDDSQLPKDRFSAERLKGVDSTLKIQPAKLEDSAVYLCASSLVSWEQDHGYTFGSGTRLTVV.

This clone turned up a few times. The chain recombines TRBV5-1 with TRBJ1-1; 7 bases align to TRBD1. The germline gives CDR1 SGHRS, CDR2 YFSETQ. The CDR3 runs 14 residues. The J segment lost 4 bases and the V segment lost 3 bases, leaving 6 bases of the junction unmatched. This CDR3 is CASSWRGQGTEAFF. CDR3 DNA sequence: TGCGCCAGCAGCTGGAGGGGGCAGGGCACTGAAGCTTTCTTT.

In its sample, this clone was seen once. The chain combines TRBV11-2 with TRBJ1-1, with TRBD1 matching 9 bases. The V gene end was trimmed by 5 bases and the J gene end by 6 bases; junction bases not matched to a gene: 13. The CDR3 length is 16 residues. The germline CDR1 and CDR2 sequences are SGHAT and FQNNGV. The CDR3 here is CASSTRNRGPNAEAFF. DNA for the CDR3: TGTGCCAGCAGCACGCGAAACAGGGGGCCAAACGCTGAAGCTTTCTTT.

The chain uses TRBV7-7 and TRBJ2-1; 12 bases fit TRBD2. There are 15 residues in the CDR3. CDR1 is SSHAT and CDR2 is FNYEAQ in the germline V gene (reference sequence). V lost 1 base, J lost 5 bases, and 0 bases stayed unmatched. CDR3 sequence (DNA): TGTGCCAGCAGCTTAGGGACTAGCGGGAACAATGAGCAGTTCTTC. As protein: CASSLGTSGNNEQFF.

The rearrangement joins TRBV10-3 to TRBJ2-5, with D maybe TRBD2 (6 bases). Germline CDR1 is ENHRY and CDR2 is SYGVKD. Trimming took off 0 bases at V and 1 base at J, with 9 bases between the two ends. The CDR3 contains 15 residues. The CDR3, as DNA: TGTGCCATCAGTGAGTCTTGGGGAGGCCAAGAGACCCAGTACTTC. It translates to CAISESWGGQETQYF.

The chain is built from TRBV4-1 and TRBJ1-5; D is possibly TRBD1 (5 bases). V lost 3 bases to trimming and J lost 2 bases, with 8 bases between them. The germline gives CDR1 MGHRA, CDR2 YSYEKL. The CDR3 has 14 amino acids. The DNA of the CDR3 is TGCGCCAGCAGCCAGCTCAGGGGCAATCAGCCCCAGCATTTT. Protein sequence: CASSQLRGNQPQHF.

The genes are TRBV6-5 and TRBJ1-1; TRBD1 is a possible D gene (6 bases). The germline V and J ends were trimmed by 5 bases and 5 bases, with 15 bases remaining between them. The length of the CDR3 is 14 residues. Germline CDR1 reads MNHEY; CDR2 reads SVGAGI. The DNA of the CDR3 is TGTGCCAGCAGTAAGGACAGTAGCCTAACTGAAGCTTTCTTT. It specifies CASSKDSSLTEAFF.

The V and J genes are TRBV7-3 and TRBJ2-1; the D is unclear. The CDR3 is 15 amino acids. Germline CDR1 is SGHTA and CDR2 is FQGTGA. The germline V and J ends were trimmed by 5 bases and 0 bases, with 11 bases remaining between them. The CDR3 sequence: CASSPLESSYNEQFF. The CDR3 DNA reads TGTGCCAGCAGCCCTCTGGAGAGCTCCTACAATGAGCAGTTCTTC.

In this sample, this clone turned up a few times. The CDR3 is CASSSPADTQYF. CDR3 DNA sequence: TGTGCCAGCAGCTCCCCAGCGGATACGCAGTATTTT. The chain joins TRBV7-9 to TRBJ2-3; D not certain. CDR3 length equals 12 residues. The V gene lost 4 bases and the J gene lost 6 bases, with 8 bases spanning the gap. Germline V gene data show CDR1 as SEHNR and CDR2 as FQNEAQ (reference sequence).

The chain's CDR3 is CASSNPQRDRRSCTF. DNA of the CDR3: TGTGCCAGCAGCAACCCCCAGAGGGACAGAAGATCGTGCACCTTC. The chain carries TRBV5-6 and TRBJ1-2; 7 nucleotides agree with TRBD1. CDR1 and CDR2 (germline): SGHDT, YYEEEE. The CDR3 contains 15 residues. Germline trimming cut 4 bases from V and 13 bases from J; bases unmatched to any gene: 19.

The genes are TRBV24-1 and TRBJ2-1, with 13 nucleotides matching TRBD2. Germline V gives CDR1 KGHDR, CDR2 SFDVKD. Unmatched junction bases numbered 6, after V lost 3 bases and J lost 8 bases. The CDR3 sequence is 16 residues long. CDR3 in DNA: TGTGCCACCAGTGATCCGGGACTAGCGGGATTGGATGAGCAGTTCTTC. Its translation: CATSDPGLAGLDEQFF.

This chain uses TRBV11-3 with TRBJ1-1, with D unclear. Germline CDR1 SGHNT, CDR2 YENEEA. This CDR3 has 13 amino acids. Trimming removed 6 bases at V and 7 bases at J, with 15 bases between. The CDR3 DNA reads TGTGCCAGCAGGCATCCGGCGGGGTTTGAAGCTTTCTTT. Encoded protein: CASRHPAGFEAFF. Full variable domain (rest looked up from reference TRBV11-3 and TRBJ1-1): EAGVVQSPRYKIIEKKQPVAFWCNPISGHNTLYWYLQNLGQGPELLIRYENEEAVDDSQLPKDRFSAERLKGVDSTLKIQPAELGDSAVYLCASRHPAGFEAFFGQGTRLTVV.

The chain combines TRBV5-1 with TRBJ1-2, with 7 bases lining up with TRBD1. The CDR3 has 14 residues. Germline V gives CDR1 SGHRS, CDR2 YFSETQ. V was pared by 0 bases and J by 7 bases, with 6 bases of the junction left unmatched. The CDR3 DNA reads TGCGCCAGCAGCTTGGATAGGGGGCCTGGTGGCTACACCTTC. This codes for CASSLDRGPGGYTF.

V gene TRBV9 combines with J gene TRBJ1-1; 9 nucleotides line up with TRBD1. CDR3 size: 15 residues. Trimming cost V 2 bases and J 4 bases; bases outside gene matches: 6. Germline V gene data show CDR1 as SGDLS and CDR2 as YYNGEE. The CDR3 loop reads CASSVTGGGGTEAFF. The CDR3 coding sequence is TGTGCCAGCAGCGTTACAGGGGGCGGTGGCACTGAAGCTTTCTTT.